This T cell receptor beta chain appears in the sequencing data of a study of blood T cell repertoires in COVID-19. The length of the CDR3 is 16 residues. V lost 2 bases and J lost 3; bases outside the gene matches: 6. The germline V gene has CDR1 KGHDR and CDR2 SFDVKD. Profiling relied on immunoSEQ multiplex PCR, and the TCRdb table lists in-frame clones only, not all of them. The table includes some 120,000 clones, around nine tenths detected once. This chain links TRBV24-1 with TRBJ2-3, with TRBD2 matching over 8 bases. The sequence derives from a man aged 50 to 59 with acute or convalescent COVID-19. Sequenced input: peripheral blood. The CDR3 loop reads CATSDSGTRVTDTQYF. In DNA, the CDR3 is TGTGCCACCAGTGATTCCGGGACTAGAGTAACAGATACGCAGTATTTT.